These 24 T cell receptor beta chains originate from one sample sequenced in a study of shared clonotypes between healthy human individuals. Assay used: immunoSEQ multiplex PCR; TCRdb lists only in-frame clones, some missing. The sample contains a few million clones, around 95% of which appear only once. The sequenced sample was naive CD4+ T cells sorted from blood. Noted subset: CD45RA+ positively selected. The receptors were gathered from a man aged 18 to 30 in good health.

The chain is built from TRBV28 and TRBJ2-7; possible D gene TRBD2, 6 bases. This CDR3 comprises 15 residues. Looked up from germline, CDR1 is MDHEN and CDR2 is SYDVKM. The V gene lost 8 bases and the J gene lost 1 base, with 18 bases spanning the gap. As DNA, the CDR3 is TGTGCCAGCGGGGGTTCCCCCGGGGGATCCTACGAGCAGTACTTC. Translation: CASGGSPGGSYEQYF.

The CDR3 DNA sequence: TGTGCCAGCATCCGGCAGGGGGCCGGCGAGCAGTACTTC. Translation: CASIRQGAGEQYF. This chain joins TRBV28 and TRBJ2-7; TRBD1 matches at 8 bases. Germline V gives CDR1 MDHEN, CDR2 SYDVKM. Losses at the gene ends were 7 bases for V and 6 bases for J; bases not matched to a gene: 8. The CDR3 extends over 13 amino acids.

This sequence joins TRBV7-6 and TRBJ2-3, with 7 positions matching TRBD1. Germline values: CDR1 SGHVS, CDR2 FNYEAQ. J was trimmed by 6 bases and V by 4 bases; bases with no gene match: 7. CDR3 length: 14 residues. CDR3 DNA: TGTGCCAGCAGCTCCCAGGGGGACACCGATACGCAGTATTTT. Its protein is CASSSQGDTDTQYF. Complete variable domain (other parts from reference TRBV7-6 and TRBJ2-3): GAGVSQSPRYKVTKRGQDVALRCDPISGHVSLYWYRQALGQGPEFLTYFNYEAQQDKSGLPNDRFSAERPEGSISTLTIQRTEQRDSAMYRCASSSQGDTDTQYFGPGTRLTVL.

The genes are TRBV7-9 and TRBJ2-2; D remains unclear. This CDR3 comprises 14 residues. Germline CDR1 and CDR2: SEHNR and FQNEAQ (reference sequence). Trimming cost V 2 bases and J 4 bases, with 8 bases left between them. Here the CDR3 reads CASSLPVITGELFF. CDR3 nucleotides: TGTGCCAGCAGCTTACCCGTAATCACCGGGGAGCTGTTTTTT.

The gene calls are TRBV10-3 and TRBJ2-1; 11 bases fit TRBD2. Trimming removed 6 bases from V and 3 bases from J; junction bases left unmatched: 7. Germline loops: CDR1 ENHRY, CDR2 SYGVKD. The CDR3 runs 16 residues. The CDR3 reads CAISITGLADYNEQFF. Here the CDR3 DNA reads TGTGCCATCAGCATTACGGGACTAGCGGACTACAATGAGCAGTTCTTC.

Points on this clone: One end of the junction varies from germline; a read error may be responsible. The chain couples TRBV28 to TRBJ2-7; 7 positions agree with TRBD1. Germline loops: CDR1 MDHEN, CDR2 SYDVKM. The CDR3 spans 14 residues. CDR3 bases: TGTGCCAGCAGTTTGCGACAATTGACAGGGCCCCCCTCCTTC. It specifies CASSLRQLTGPPSF. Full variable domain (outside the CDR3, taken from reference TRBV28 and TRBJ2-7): DVKVTQSSRYLVKRTGEKVFLECVQDMDHENMFWYRQDPGLGLRLIYFSYDVKMKEKGDIPEGYSVSREKKERFSLILESASTNQTSMYLCASSLRQLTGPPSFGPGTRLTVT.

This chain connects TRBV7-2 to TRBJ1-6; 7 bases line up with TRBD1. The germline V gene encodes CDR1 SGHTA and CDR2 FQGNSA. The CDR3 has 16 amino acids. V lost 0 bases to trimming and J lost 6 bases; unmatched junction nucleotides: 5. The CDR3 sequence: CASSLAGRGVNSPLHF. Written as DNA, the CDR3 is TGTGCCAGCAGCTTAGCGGGCAGGGGGGTTAATTCACCCCTCCACTTT.

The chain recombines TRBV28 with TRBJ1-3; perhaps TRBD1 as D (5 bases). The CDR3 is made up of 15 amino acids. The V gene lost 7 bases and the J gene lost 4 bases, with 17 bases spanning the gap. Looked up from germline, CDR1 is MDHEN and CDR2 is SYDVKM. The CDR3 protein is CASTQGVFSGNTIYF. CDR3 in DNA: TGTGCCAGCACCCAAGGGGTTTTTTCGGGAAACACCATATATTTT.

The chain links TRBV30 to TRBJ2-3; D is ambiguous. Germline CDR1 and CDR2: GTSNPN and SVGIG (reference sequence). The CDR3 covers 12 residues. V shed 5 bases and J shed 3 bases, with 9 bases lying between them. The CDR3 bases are TGTGCCTGGTTACCTTCGACAGATACGCAGTATTTT. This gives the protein CAWLPSTDTQYF. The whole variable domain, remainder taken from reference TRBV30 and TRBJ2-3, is SQTIHQWPATLVQPVGSPLSLECTVEGTSNPNLYWYRQAAGRGLQLLFYSVGIGQISSEVPQNLSASRPQDRQFILSSKKLLLSDSGFYLCAWLPSTDTQYFGPGTRLTVL.

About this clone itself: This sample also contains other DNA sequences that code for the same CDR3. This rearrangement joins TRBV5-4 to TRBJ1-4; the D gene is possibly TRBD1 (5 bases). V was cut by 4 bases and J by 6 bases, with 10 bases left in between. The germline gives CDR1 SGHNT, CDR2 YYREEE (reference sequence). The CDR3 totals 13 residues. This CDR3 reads CASSLGTDEKLFF. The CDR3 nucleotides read TGTGCCAGCAGCCTTGGGACGGATGAAAAACTGTTTTTT.

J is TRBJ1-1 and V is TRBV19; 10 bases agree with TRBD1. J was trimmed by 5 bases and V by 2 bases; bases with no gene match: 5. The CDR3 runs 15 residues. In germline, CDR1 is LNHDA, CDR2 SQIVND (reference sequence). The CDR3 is CASSILDRGRTEAFF. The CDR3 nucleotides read TGTGCCAGTAGTATACTGGACAGGGGGAGAACTGAAGCTTTCTTT.

This CDR3 is CASSPWGSGSEQYF. The CDR3 bases are TGTGCCAGCAGTCCTTGGGGTAGCGGGAGCGAGCAGTACTTC. The chain employs TRBV6-5 and TRBJ2-7, with 9 bases aligning to TRBD2. The ends lost 5 bases at V and 6 bases at J; junction bases unmatched: 8. The CDR3 covers 14 residues. Germline lookup yields CDR1 MNHEY and CDR2 SVGAGI.

The CDR3 reads CASSYGQGTNEQFF. CDR3 sequence (DNA): TGCGCCAGCAGCTACGGACAGGGGACCAATGAGCAGTTCTTC. The rearrangement uses TRBV5-1 and TRBJ2-1; 9 bases agree with TRBD1. The V and J ends lost 3 bases and 6 bases, in that order; junction bases with no gene match: 4. Germline CDR1 reads SGHRS; CDR2 reads YFSETQ. This CDR3 is built from 14 residues.

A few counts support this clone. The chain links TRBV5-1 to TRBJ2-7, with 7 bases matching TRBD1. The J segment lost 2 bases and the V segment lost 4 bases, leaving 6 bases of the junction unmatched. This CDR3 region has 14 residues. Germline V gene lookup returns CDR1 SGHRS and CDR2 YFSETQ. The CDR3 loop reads CASSPRDRPYEQYF. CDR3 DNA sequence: TGCGCCAGCAGCCCGAGGGACAGACCCTACGAGCAGTACTTC.

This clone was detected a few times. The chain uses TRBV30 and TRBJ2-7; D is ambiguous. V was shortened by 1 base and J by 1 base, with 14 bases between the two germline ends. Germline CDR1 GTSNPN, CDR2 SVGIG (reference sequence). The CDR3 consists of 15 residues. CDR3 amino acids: CAWSAHLRGSYEQYF. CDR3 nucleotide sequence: TGTGCCTGGAGTGCCCATCTCCGTGGTTCCTACGAGCAGTACTTC.

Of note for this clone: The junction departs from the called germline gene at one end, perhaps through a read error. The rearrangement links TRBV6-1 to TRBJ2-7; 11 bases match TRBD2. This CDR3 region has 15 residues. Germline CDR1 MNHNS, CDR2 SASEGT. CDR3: CASSEALAGGFHSPF. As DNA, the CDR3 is TGTGCCAGCAGTGAAGCCCTAGCGGGAGGCTTCCACTCCCCCTTC.

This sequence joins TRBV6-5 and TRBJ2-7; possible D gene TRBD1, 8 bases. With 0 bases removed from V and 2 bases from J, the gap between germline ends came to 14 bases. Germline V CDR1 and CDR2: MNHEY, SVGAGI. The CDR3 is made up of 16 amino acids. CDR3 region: CASSYSGGTGTYEQYF. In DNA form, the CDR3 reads TGTGCCAGCAGTTACTCCGGGGGGACAGGAACCTACGAGCAGTACTTC.

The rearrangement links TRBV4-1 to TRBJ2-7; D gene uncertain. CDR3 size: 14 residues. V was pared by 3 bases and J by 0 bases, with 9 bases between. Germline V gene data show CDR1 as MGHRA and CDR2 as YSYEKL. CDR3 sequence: CASSQAGHSYEQYF. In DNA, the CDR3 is TGCGCCAGCAGCCAGGCCGGGCACTCCTACGAGCAGTACTTC.

The CDR3 protein is CATSLSQGPDTQYF. CDR3 nucleotide sequence: TGTGCCACTTCGCTTAGCCAGGGCCCAGATACGCAGTATTTT. The chain uses TRBV7-2 and TRBJ2-3, with D possibly matching TRBD1 (5 bases). CDR1 and CDR2 from the germline V gene are SGHTA and FQGNSA. The CDR3 has 14 residues. V was shortened by 10 bases and J by 4 bases, with 18 bases between the two germline ends. The variable domain in full, with the rest retrieved from reference TRBV7-2 and TRBJ2-3, is GAGVSQSPSNKVTEKGKDVELRCDPISGHTALYWYRQSLGQGLEFLIYFQGNSAPDKSGLPSDRFSAERTGGSVSTLTIQRTQQEDSAVYLCATSLSQGPDTQYFGPGTRLTVL.

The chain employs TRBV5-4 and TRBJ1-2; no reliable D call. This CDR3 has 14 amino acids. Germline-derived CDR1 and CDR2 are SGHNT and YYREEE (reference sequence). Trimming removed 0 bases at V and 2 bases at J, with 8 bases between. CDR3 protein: CASSLVGVNYGYTF. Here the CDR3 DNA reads TGTGCCAGCAGCTTGGTCGGGGTGAACTATGGCTACACCTTC.

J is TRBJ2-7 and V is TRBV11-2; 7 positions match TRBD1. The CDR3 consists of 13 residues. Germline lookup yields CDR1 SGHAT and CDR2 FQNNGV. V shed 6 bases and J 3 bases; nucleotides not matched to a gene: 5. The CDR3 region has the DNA TGTGCCAGCAGGGACAGGTACGACTACGAGCAGTACTTC. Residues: CASRDRYDYEQYF.

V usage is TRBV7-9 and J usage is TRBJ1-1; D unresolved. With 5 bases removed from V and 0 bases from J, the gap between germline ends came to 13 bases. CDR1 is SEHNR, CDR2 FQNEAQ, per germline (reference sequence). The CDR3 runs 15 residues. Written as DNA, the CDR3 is TGTGCCAGCAGCCGTGCAATGGGGATGAACACTGAAGCTTTCTTT. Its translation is CASSRAMGMNTEAFF. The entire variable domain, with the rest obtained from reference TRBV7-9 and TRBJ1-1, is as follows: DTGVSQNPRHKITKRGQNVTFRCDPISEHNRLYWYRQTLGQGPEFLTYFQNEAQLEKSRLLSDRFSAERPKGSFSTLEIQRTEQGDSAMYLCASSRAMGMNTEAFFGQGTRLTVV.

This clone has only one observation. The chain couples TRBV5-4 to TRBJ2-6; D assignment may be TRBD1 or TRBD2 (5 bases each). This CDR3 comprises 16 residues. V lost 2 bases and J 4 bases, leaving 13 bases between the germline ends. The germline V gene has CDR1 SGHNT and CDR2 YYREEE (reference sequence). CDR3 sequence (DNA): TGTGCCAGCAGCTTCGCCGAGGGGTCCGGGGCCAACGTCCTGACTTTC. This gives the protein CASSFAEGSGANVLTF.

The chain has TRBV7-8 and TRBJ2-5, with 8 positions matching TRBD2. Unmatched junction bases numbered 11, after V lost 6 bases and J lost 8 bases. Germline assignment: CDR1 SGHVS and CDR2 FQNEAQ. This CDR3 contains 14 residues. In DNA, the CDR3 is TGTGCCAGCAGTTCGGGGGGGGTTCGTGGAACCCAGTACTTC. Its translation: CASSSGGVRGTQYF.